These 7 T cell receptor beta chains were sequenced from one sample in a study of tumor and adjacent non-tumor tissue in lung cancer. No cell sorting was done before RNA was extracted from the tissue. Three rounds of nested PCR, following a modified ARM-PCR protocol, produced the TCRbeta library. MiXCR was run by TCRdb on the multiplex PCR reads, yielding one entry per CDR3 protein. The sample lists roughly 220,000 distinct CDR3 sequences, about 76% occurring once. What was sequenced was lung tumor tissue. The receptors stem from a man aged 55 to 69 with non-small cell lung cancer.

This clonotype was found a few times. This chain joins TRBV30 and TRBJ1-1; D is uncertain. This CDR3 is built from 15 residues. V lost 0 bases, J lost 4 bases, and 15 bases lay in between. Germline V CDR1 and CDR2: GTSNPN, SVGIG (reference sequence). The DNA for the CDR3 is TGTGCCTGGAGTGTAAGGGCCAGGCATGGCACTGAAGCTTTCTTT. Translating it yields CAWSVRARHGTEAFF. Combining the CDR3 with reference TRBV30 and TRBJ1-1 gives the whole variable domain SQTIHQWPATLVQPVGSPLSLECTVEGTSNPNLYWYRQAAGRGLQLLFYSVGIGQISSEVPQNLSASRPQDRQFILSSKKLLLSDSGFYLCAWSVRARHGTEAFFGQGTRLTVV.

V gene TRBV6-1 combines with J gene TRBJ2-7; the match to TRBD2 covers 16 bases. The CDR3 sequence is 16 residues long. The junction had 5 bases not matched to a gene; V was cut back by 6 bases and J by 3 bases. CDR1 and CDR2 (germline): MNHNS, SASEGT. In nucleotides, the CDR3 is TGTGCCAGCAGAGGGACTAGCGGGAGGGGTTTCTACGAGCAGTACTTC. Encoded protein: CASRGTSGRGFYEQYF.

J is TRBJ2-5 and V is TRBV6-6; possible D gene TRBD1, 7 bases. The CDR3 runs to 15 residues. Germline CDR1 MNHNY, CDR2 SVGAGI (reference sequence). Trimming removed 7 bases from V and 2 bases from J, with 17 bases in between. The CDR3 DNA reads TGTGCCAGCAAGGAAGGGGGCGCGGGGCAAGAGACCCAGTACTTC. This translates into CASKEGGAGQETQYF.

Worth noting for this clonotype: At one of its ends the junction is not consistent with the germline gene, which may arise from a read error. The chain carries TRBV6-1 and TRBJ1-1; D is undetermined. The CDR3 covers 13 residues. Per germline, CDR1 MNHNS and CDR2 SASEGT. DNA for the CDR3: TGTGCCAGCAGTTCAGGAGGGATCGCTGAACCTTTCTTT. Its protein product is CASSSGGIAEPFF.

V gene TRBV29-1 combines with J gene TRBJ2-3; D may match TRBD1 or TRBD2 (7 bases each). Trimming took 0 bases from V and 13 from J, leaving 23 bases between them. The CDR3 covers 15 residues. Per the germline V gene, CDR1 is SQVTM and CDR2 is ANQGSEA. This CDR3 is CSVEEWEGARDAKYF. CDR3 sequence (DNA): TGCAGCGTTGAAGAATGGGAGGGGGCGAGAGATGCGAAGTATTTT.

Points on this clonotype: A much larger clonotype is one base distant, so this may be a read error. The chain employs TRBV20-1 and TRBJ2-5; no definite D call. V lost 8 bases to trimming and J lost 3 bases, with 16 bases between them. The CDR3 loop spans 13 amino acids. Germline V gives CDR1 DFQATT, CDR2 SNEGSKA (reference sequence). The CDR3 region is CSTLNTEKETQYF. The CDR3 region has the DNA TGCAGTACTCTCAACACAGAGAAAGAGACCCAGTACTTC.

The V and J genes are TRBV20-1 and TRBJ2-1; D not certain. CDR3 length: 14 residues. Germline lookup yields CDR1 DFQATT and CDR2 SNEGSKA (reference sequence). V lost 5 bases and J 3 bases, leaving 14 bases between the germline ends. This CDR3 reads CSAPSDQNYNEQFF. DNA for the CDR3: TGCAGTGCTCCCTCGGACCAAAACTACAATGAGCAGTTCTTC.